This TCR beta chain was profiled in a study of shared clonotypes between healthy human individuals. Study context: CD8 memory received one plate per donor, CD8 naive two, CD4 memory three and CD4 naive three. Study-level findings and limits: Although depth was large, rarefaction showed that sequencing of the sorted subsets was incomplete. It was the non-shared clonotypes that had lower generation probabilities than clonotypes shared by all four donors.

Concerning this clone: Its antigen is as yet unknown.

Only in-frame clones appear in the TCRdb table, and some are missing; sequencing was by immunoSEQ multiplex PCR. In the table there are approximately 2.5 million clones, approximately 94% of which are singletons. CDR1 is SGHTA, CDR2 FQGTGA, per germline. The CDR3 contains 14 residues. Deletions cut 3 bases from V and 3 bases from J, with 9 bases between. Material for sequencing was naive CD4+ T cells sorted from blood. The subset is: CD45RA+ positively selected. This TCR derives from a man younger than 35 in good health. The V and J genes are TRBV7-3 and TRBJ2-1; either TRBD1 or TRBD2 may supply D (6 bases each). The DNA for the CDR3 is TGTGCCAGCAGCTTGAGGGGGGACTACAATGAGCAGTTCTTC. Protein product: CASSLRGDYNEQFF.